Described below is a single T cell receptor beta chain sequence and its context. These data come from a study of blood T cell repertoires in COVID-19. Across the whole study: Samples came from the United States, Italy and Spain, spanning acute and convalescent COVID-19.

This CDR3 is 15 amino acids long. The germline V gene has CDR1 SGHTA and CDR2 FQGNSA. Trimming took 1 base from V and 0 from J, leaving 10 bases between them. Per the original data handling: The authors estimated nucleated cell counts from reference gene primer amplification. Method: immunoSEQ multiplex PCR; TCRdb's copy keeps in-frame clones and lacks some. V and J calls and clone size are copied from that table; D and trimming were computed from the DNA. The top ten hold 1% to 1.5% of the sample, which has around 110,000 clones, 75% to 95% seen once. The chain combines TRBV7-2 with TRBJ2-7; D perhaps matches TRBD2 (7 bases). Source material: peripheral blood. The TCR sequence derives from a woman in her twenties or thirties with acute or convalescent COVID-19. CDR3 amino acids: CASSLEGGGSYEQYF. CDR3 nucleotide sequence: TGTGCCAGCAGCTTAGAGGGGGGGGGCTCCTACGAGCAGTACTTC.